The 9 T cell receptor beta chains presented below share a single source sample, sequenced in a study of shared clonotypes between healthy human individuals. The protocol was immunoSEQ multiplex PCR, while the TCRdb copy is restricted to in-frame clones and leaves out a portion. In the table there are just under 95,000 clones, 60% to 75% of which are singletons. Input material: memory CD8+ T cells sorted from blood. Regarding subset: CD45RO+ cells pooled with CCR7-negative TemRA cells. The receptors shown here come from a man under 40 in good health.

This chain uses TRBV25-1 with TRBJ2-4; D may be TRBD1 or TRBD2 (5 bases each). The V gene's germline CDR1 is MGHDK and CDR2 SYGVNS. CDR3 length: 15 residues. V shed 1 base and J shed 8 bases, with 15 bases lying between them. CDR3: CASSESSGTKDIQYF. The CDR3 region has the DNA TGTGCCAGCAGTGAATCCTCGGGGACCAAGGACATTCAGTACTTC.

The rearrangement joins TRBV14 to TRBJ2-3; 8 bases are a match to TRBD1. Germline V lookup: CDR1 SGHDN, CDR2 FVKESK. V lost 2 bases, J lost 4 bases, and 2 bases stayed unmatched. CDR3 length equals 14 residues. The CDR3 here is CASSQWTGPDTQYF. The CDR3 DNA is TGTGCCAGCAGCCAATGGACAGGGCCAGATACGCAGTATTTT.

This sequence joins TRBV2 and TRBJ2-3, with 7 positions matching TRBD1. With 9 bases clipped from V and 1 base from J, the junction kept 4 bases outside the gene matches. CDR3 length: 13 residues. Germline lookup yields CDR1 SNHLY and CDR2 FYNNEI. CDR3 DNA sequence: TGTGCCAGTCGGACAGGCGGCACAGATACGCAGTATTTT. This gives the protein CASRTGGTDTQYF.

This chain uses TRBV18 with TRBJ2-7, with 10 positions matching TRBD1. Germline loops: CDR1 KGHSH, CDR2 LQKENI. V dropped 2 bases and J dropped 2; count of bases not matched to a gene: 3. This CDR3 is built from 15 residues. The CDR3 DNA reads as TGTGCCAGCTCACCAATAGGACAGGGGGCCTACGAGCAGTACTTC. This sequence encodes CASSPIGQGAYEQYF. The whole variable domain, filled in from reference TRBV18 and TRBJ2-7, reads NAGVMQNPRHLVRRRGQEARLRCSPMKGHSHVYWYRQLPEEGLKFMVYLQKENIIDESGMPKERFSAEFPKEGPSILRIQQVVRGDSAAYFCASSPIGQGAYEQYFGPGTRLTVT.

This chain links TRBV16 with TRBJ2-5; no clear D. Germline lookup yields CDR1 KGHSY and CDR2 FQNENV. Trimming took off 2 bases at V and 1 base at J, with 8 bases between the two ends. This CDR3 comprises 14 residues. CDR3 in DNA: TGTGCCAGCAGCCAAGCCTCCCGCCAAGAGACCCAGTACTTC. Its translation is CASSQASRQETQYF.

V is TRBV25-1 and J is TRBJ2-2; the D gene is possibly TRBD2 (6 bases). Germline CDR1 reads MGHDK; CDR2 reads SYGVNS. Trimming stripped 6 bases from V and 0 bases from J, with 14 bases between. The CDR3 extends over 16 amino acids. The DNA of the CDR3 is TGTGCCAGCAGCGGGAGCATATTCACGAACACCGGGGAGCTGTTTTTT. Translated, it gives CASSGSIFTNTGELFF.

This clone was observed many times. V and J are TRBV6-4 and TRBJ2-3; D uncertain. V was cut by 5 bases and J by 2 bases, with 11 bases left in between. The CDR3 loop spans 14 amino acids. Germline CDR1 is MRHNA and CDR2 is SNTAGT. The CDR3: CASSPLGNTDTQYF. CDR3 bases: TGTGCCAGCAGTCCCCTGGGGAACACAGATACGCAGTATTTT.

The chain joins TRBV7-2 to TRBJ2-1; D perhaps matches TRBD2 (5 bases). The CDR3 contains 13 residues. Per germline, CDR1 SGHTA and CDR2 FQGNSA. With 8 bases removed from V and 2 bases from J, the gap between germline ends came to 10 bases. Here the CDR3 reads CASSSRAYNEQFF. The CDR3 bases are TGTGCCAGCTCCTCGAGGGCCTACAATGAGCAGTTCTTC.

The V gene is TRBV5-8, the J gene TRBJ2-1; D remains ambiguous. V lost 4 bases and J lost 2, with 22 bases in between. The CDR3 length is 18 residues. In germline, CDR1 is SGHTS, CDR2 YDEGEE. CDR3 in DNA: TGTGCCAGCAGCCAAGATATCCCTACGACGGTGACCTACAATGAGCAGTTCTTC. Protein: CASSQDIPTTVTYNEQFF.